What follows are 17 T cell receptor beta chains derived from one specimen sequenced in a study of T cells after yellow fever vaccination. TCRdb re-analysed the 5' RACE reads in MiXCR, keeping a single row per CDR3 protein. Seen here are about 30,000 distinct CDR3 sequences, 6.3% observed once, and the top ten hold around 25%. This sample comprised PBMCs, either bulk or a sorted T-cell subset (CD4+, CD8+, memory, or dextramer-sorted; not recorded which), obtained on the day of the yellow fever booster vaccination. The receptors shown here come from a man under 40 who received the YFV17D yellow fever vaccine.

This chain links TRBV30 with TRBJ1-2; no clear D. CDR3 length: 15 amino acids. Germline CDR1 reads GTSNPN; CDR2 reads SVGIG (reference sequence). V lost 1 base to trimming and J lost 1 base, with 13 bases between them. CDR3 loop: CAWSDHPGGNYGYTF. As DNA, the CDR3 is TGTGCCTGGAGTGACCACCCCGGTGGTAACTATGGCTACACCTTC.

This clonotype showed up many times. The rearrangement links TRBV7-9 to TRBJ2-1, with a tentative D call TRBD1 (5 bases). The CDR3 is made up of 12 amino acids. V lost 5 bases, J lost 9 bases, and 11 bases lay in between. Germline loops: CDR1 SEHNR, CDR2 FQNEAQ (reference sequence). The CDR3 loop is CASSPGFGEQFF. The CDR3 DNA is TGTGCCAGCAGCCCAGGGTTTGGTGAGCAGTTCTTC.

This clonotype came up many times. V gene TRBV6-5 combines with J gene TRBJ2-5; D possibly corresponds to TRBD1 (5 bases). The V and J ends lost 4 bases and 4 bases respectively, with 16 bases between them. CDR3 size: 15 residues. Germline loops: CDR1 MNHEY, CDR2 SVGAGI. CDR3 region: CASSSEPRVPETQYF. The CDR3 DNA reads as TGTGCCAGCAGTTCAGAACCCAGGGTACCAGAGACCCAGTACTTC.

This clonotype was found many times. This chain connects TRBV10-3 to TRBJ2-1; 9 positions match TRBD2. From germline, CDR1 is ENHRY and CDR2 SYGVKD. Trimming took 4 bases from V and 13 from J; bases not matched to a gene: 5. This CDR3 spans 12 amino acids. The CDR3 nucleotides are TGTGCCATCAGTGGTGAGCGGGAGGCCCAGTTCTTC. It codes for CAISGEREAQFF.

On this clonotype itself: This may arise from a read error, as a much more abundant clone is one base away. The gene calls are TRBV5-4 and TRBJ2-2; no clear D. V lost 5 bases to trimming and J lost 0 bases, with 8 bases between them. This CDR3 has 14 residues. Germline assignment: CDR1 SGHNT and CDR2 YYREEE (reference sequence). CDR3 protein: CASRHDPNTGELFF. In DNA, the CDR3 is TGTGCCAGCAGGCACGACCCGAACACCGGGGAGCTGTTTTTT.

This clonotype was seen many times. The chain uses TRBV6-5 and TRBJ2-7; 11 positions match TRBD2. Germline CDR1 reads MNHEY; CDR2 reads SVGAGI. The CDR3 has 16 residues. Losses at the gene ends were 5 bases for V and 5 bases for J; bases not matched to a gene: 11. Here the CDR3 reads CASSTPLTSGTHEQYF. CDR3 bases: TGTGCCAGCAGTACCCCTCTGACTAGCGGGACCCACGAGCAGTACTTC.

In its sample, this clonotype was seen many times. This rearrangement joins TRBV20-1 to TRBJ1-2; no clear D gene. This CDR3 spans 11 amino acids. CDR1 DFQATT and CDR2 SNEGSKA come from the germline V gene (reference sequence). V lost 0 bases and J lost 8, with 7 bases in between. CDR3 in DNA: TGCAGTGCTAGAGATCCTGGGGGCTACACCTTC. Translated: CSARDPGGYTF.

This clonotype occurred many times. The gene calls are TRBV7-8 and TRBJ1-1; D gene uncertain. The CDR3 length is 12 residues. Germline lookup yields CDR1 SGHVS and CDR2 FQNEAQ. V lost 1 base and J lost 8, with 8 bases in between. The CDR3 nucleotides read TGTGCCAGCAGCTTAGAGGAAACCGAAGCTTTCTTT. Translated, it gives CASSLEETEAFF.

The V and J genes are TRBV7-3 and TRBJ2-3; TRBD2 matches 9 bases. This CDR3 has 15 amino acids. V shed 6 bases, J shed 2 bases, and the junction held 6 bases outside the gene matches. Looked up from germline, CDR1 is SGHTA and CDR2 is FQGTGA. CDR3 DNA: TGTGCCAGCAGTCCATCTAGCGGGAACACAGATACGCAGTATTTT. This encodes CASSPSSGNTDTQYF.

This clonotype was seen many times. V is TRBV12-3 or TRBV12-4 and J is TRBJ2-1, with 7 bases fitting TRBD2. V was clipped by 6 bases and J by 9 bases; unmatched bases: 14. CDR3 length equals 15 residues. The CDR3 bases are TGTGCCAGCAGAGACTCCCGGGACTACGTCTGTGAGCAGTTCTTC. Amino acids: CASRDSRDYVCEQFF.

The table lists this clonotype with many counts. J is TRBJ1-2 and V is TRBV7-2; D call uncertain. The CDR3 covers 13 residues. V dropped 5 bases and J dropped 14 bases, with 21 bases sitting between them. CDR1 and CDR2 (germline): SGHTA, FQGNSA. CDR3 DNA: TGTGCCAGCAGCGTACAGACGAGGGAAGCAAGAACCTTC. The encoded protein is CASSVQTREARTF.

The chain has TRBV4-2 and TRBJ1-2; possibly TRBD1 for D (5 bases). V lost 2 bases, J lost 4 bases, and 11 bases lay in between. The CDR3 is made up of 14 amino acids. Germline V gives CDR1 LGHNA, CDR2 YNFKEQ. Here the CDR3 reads CASSQTGVGYGYTF. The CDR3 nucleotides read TGTGCCAGCAGCCAAACAGGCGTGGGCTATGGCTACACCTTC.

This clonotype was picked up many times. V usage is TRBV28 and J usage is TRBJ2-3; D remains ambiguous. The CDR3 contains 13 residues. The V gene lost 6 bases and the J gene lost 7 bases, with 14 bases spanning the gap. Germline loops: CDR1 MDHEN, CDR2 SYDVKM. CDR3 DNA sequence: TGTGCCAGCAGCCTCCGGGTTGCGAATACGCAGTATTTT. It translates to CASSLRVANTQYF.

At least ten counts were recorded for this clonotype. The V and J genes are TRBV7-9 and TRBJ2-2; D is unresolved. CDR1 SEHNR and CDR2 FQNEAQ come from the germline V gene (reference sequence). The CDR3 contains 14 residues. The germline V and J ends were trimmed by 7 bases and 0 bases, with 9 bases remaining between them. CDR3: CASTTNPNTGELFF. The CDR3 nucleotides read TGTGCCAGCACCACTAACCCGAACACCGGGGAGCTGTTTTTT. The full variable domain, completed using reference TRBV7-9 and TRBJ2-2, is DTGVSQNPRHKITKRGQNVTFRCDPISEHNRLYWYRQTLGQGPEFLTYFQNEAQLEKSRLLSDRFSAERPKGSFSTLEIQRTEQGDSAMYLCASTTNPNTGELFFGEGSRLTVL.

As DNA, the CDR3 is TGTGCCACCAGCAGAGGAAGGTCCCGGGCTGGGGAGGAGACCCAGTACTTC. Encoded protein: CATSRGRSRAGEETQYF. The J gene is TRBJ2-5, the V gene TRBV15, with D perhaps TRBD2 (5 bases). CDR1 and CDR2 from the germline V gene are LNHNV and YYDKDF (reference sequence). This CDR3 region has 17 residues. Trimming took off 1 base at V and 5 bases at J, with 20 bases between the two ends.

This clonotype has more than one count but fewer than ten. This CDR3 is CASSLDSSGIGYGYTF. DNA of the CDR3: TGTGCCAGCAGCTTAGATTCGTCGGGGATTGGGTATGGCTACACCTTC. The J gene is TRBJ1-2, the V gene TRBV7-2; D remains unclear. The CDR3 has 16 amino acids. Germline V gives CDR1 SGHTA, CDR2 FQGNSA. V lost 1 base and J lost 5, with 17 bases in between.

DNA of the CDR3: TGCGCCAGCAGCAATCAGCGGGGATGGACGTCAGAGACCCAGTACTTC. Its translation is CASSNQRGWTSETQYF. This chain uses TRBV5-1 with TRBJ2-5; 7 positions match TRBD2. Germline trimming cut 4 bases from V and 4 bases from J; bases unmatched to any gene: 13. The CDR3 covers 16 residues. The germline gives CDR1 SGHRS, CDR2 YFSETQ.